These 13 T cell receptor beta chains were sequenced from one sample in a study of T-cell reconstitution after alpha-beta-depleted transplantation in children. Preparation of the TCRbeta library used unique molecular identifiers. Using its own MiXCR run on the PCR reads, TCRdb lists one record per CDR3 protein. The data hold approximately 220,000 distinct CDR3 sequences, with roughly 18% observed a single time. The sample consisted of PBMCs, mostly from graft donor cells, taken 360 days after TCRalphabeta/CD19-depleted stem cell transplant. Source of these receptors: a male patient between 2 and 15 years old who had a stem cell transplant for acute lymphoblastic leukemia, so the T cells may come from the graft donor.

The chain employs TRBV2 and TRBJ2-1; 14 nucleotides agree with TRBD2. Germline V gene lookup returns CDR1 SNHLY and CDR2 FYNNEI. The CDR3 runs 18 residues. The junction had 8 bases not matched to a gene; V was cut back by 4 bases and J by 3 bases. CDR3 nucleotide sequence: TGTGCCAGCAGTGGACCGGGACTAGCGGGGGAGAACTACAATGAGCAGTTCTTC. This gives the protein CASSGPGLAGENYNEQFF.

The chain combines TRBV7-9 with TRBJ1-4; D is unresolved. The CDR3 loop spans 15 amino acids. Germline V CDR1 and CDR2: SEHNR, FQNEAQ (reference sequence). The V end lost 4 bases, the J end lost 0 bases, and 9 bases lay between the germline ends. The CDR3 coding sequence is TGTGCCAGCAGCTCCTCGGGTGCAACTAATGAAAAACTGTTTTTT. Amino acids: CASSSSGATNEKLFF.

This clonotype turned up a few times. The chain is built from TRBV6-1 and TRBJ1-2; D is uncertain. V lost 8 bases and J lost 6, with 22 bases in between. The CDR3 has 15 residues. Germline lookup yields CDR1 MNHNS and CDR2 SASEGT. The CDR3 nucleotides are TGTGCCAGCGGGAAACTAGACGGGCCCTCTCATGGCTACACCTTC. Amino acids: CASGKLDGPSHGYTF.

This clonotype has ten or more counts. The chain employs TRBV12-3 or TRBV12-4 and TRBJ2-5; unclear D gene. V dropped 7 bases and J dropped 1 base, with 13 bases sitting between them. The length of the CDR3 is 14 residues. Here the CDR3 DNA reads TGTGCCAGCATCCAATTAGACGGCCAAGAGACCCAGTACTTC. Its translation: CASIQLDGQETQYF.

This clonotype showed up just a few times. The chain couples TRBV28 to TRBJ2-7; possible D gene TRBD1, 6 bases. V dropped 8 bases and J dropped 9 bases, with 29 bases sitting between them. This CDR3 contains 16 residues. The V gene's germline CDR1 is MDHEN and CDR2 SYDVKM. DNA for the CDR3: TGTGCCAGCTCGACTTTTAGAGGGGGTTTGAAGGACAGGCAGTACTTC. Its translation: CASSTFRGGLKDRQYF.

This clonotype was observed many times. The rearrangement uses TRBV7-8 and TRBJ2-2, with D maybe TRBD2 (6 bases). CDR3 length: 14 amino acids. Per germline, CDR1 SGHVS and CDR2 FQNEAQ. Deletions cut 2 bases from V and 5 bases from J, with 9 bases between. The CDR3, as DNA: TGTGCCAGCAGCTTACTTGGGGGGACCGGGGAGCTGTTTTTT. Its translation is CASSLLGGTGELFF.

The chain carries TRBV7-3 and TRBJ2-3, with D hard to call. Trimming took off 2 bases at V and 2 bases at J, with 8 bases between the two ends. Germline CDR1 SGHTA, CDR2 FQGTGA. CDR3 length: 14 residues. The CDR3 coding sequence is TGTGCCAGCAGCTTATCTGCAGTCACAGATACGCAGTATTTT. As protein: CASSLSAVTDTQYF.

This clonotype was found a few times. V and J are TRBV5-1 and TRBJ2-3; 9 bases are a match to TRBD2. The CDR3 contains 17 residues. Trimming at V came to 0 bases and at J to 0 bases, leaving 5 bases not matched to a gene. Germline CDR1 and CDR2: SGHRS and YFSETQ. Here the CDR3 reads CASSLEVAGASTDTQYF. CDR3 sequence (DNA): TGCGCCAGCAGCTTGGAGGTAGCGGGGGCGAGCACAGATACGCAGTATTTT.

J is TRBJ2-7 and V is TRBV28, with D tentatively TRBD1 (5 bases). This CDR3 spans 16 amino acids. Trimming removed 3 bases from V and 1 base from J, with 16 bases in between. Germline V gene sequence: CDR1 MDHEN, CDR2 SYDVKM. CDR3 in amino acids: CASSLSYRQRSYEQYF. The CDR3 bases are TGTGCCAGCAGTTTGTCGTACCGACAGAGGTCCTACGAGCAGTACTTC. The full variable domain, its missing parts supplied by reference TRBV28 and TRBJ2-7, is DVKVTQSSRYLVKRTGEKVFLECVQDMDHENMFWYRQDPGLGLRLIYFSYDVKMKEKGDIPEGYSVSREKKERFSLILESASTNQTSMYLCASSLSYRQRSYEQYFGPGTRLTVT.

Only a few counts were recorded for this clonotype. This chain connects TRBV18 to TRBJ2-1; D is uncertain. This CDR3 has 17 residues. Trimming removed 3 bases from V and 0 bases from J, with 15 bases in between. The germline V gene encodes CDR1 KGHSH and CDR2 LQKENI. CDR3 protein: CASSPQTRLFSYNEQFF. CDR3 coding DNA: TGTGCCAGCTCACCCCAGACTCGTCTCTTCTCCTACAATGAGCAGTTCTTC.

Ten or more counts support this clonotype. V is TRBV15 and J is TRBJ2-3, with 12 bases aligning to TRBD2. CDR1 LNHNV and CDR2 YYDKDF come from the germline V gene (reference sequence). CDR3 length equals 18 residues. V trimming: 2 bases; J trimming: 4 bases; junction bases outside the gene matches: 10. CDR3 residues: CATSRRLRTSGKADTQYF. In nucleotides, the CDR3 is TGTGCCACCAGCAGACGCCTCCGGACTAGCGGGAAAGCAGATACGCAGTATTTT. Complete variable domain (other parts from reference TRBV15 and TRBJ2-3): DAMVIQNPRYQVTQFGKPVTLSCSQTLNHNVMYWYQQKSSQAPKLLFHYYDKDFNNEADTPDNFQSRRPNTSFCFLDIRSPGLGDTAMYLCATSRRLRTSGKADTQYFGPGTRLTVL.

There are many counts of this clonotype. The genes are TRBV24-1 and TRBJ2-7; possible D gene TRBD1, 6 bases. The CDR3 contains 13 residues. Germline V CDR1 and CDR2: KGHDR, SFDVKD. Trimming left V 5 bases short and J 4 bases short, with 11 bases between. The CDR3 loop is CATSAAGEYEQYF. The CDR3 bases are TGTGCCACCAGTGCGGCAGGGGAGTACGAGCAGTACTTC.

This clonotype was seen at least ten times. The V and J genes are TRBV9 and TRBJ2-2, with TRBD1 matching over 11 bases. Germline V gene lookup returns CDR1 SGDLS and CDR2 YYNGEE. J lost 3 bases, V lost 2 bases, and 3 bases had no gene match. The CDR3 has 16 residues. The CDR3: CASSVPGQGDTGELFF. CDR3 in DNA: TGTGCCAGCAGCGTCCCGGGACAGGGGGACACCGGGGAGCTGTTTTTT.